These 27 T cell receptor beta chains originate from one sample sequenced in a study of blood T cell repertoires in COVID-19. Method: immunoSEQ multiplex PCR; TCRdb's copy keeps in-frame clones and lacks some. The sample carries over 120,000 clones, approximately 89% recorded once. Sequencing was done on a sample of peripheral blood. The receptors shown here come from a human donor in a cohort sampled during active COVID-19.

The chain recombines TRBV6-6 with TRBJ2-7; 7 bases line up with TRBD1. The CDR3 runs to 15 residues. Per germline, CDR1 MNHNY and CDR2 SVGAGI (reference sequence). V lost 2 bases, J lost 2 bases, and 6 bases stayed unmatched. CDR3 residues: CASSYPGTEAYEQYF. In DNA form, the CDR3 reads TGTGCCAGCAGTTACCCCGGGACAGAGGCCTACGAGCAGTACTTC.

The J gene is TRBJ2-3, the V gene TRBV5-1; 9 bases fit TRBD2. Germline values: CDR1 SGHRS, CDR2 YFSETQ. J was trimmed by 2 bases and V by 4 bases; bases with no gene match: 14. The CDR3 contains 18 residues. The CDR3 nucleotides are TGCGCCAGCAGCACCAGGACTAGCGCTGGGATAGACACAGATACGCAGTATTTT. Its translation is CASSTRTSAGIDTDTQYF.

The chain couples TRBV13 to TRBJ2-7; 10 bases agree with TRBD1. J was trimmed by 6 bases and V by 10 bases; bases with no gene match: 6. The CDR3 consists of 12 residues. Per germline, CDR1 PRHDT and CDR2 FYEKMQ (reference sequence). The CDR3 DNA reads TGTGCCACCCGACAGGGGGCTGGCGAGCAGTACTTC. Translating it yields CATRQGAGEQYF.

This CDR3 reads CASSLVDGVIEAFF. CDR3 in DNA: TGTGCCAGCAGCTTAGTGGACGGGGTAATTGAAGCTTTCTTT. The chain combines TRBV7-8 with TRBJ1-1; D is uncertain. Trimming took 1 base from V and 7 from J, leaving 13 bases between them. This CDR3 region has 14 residues. Germline V gene lookup returns CDR1 SGHVS and CDR2 FQNEAQ. The entire variable domain, with the rest obtained from reference TRBV7-8 and TRBJ1-1, is as follows: GAGVSQSPRYKVAKRGQDVALRCDPISGHVSLFWYQQALGQGPEFLTYFQNEAQLDKSGLPSDRFFAERPEGSVSTLKIQRTQQEDSAVYLCASSLVDGVIEAFFGQGTRLTVV.

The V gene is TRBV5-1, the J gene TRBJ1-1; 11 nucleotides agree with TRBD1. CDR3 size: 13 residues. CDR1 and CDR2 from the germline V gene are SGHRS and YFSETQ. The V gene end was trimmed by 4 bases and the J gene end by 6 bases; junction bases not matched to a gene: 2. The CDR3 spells CASSTGQGAEAFF. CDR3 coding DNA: TGCGCCAGCAGCACGGGACAGGGGGCTGAAGCTTTCTTT. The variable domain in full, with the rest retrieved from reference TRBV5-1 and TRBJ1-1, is KAGVTQTPRYLIKTRGQQVTLSCSPISGHRSVSWYQQTPGQGLQFLFEYFSETQRNKGNFPGRFSGRQFSNSRSEMNVSTLELGDSALYLCASSTGQGAEAFFGQGTRLTVV.

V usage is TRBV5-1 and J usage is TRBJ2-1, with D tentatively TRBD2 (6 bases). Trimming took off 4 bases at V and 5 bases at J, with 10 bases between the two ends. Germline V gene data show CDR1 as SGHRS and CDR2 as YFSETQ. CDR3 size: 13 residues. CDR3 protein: CASSPGLNNEQFF. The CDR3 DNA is TGCGCCAGCAGCCCGGGACTTAACAATGAGCAGTTCTTC. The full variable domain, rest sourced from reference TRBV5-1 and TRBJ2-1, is KAGVTQTPRYLIKTRGQQVTLSCSPISGHRSVSWYQQTPGQGLQFLFEYFSETQRNKGNFPGRFSGRQFSNSRSEMNVSTLELGDSALYLCASSPGLNNEQFFGPGTRLTVL.

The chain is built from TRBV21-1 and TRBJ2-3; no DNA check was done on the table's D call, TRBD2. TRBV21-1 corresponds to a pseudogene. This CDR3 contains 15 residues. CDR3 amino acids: CASSKHRGGLARQYF. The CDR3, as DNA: TGTGCCAGCAGCAAACACAGGGGTGGACTAGCACGGCAGTATTTT.

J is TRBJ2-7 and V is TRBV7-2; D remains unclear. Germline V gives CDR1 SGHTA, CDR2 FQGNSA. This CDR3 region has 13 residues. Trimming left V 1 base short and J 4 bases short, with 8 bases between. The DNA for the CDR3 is TGTGCCAGCAGCTTAGACCCGAGATACGAGCAGTACTTC. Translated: CASSLDPRYEQYF. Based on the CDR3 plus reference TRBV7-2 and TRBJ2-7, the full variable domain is GAGVSQSPSNKVTEKGKDVELRCDPISGHTALYWYRQSLGQGLEFLIYFQGNSAPDKSGLPSDRFSAERTGGSVSTLTIQRTQQEDSAVYLCASSLDPRYEQYFGPGTRLTVT.

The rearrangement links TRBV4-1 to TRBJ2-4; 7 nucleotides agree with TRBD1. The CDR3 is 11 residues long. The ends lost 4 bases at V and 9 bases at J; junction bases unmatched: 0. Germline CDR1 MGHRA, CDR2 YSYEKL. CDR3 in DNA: TGCGCCAGCAGCCCAGGGGGCATTCAGTACTTC. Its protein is CASSPGGIQYF.

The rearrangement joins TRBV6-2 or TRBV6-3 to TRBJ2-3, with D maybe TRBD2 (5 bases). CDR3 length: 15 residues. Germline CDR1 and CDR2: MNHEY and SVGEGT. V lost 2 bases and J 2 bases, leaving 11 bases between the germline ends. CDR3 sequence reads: CASSYELALTDTQYF. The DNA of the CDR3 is TGTGCCAGCAGTTACGAGCTAGCCCTCACAGATACGCAGTATTTT.

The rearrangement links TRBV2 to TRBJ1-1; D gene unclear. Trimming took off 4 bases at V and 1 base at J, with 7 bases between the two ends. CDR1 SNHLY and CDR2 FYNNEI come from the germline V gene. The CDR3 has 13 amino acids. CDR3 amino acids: CASSGHPNTEAFF. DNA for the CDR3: TGTGCCAGCAGTGGACACCCGAACACTGAAGCTTTCTTT.

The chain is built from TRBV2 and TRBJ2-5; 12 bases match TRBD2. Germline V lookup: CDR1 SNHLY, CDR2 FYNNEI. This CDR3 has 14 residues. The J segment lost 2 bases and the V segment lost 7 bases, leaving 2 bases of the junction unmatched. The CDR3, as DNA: TGTGCCAGCAATCTAGCGGGGGGGCAAGAGACCCAGTACTTC. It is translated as CASNLAGGQETQYF. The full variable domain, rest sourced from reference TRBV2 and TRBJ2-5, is EPEVTQTPSHQVTQMGQEVILRCVPISNHLYFYWYRQILGQKVEFLVSFYNNEISEKSEIFDDQFSVERPDGSNFTLKIRSTKLEDSAMYFCASNLAGGQETQYFGPGTRLLVL.

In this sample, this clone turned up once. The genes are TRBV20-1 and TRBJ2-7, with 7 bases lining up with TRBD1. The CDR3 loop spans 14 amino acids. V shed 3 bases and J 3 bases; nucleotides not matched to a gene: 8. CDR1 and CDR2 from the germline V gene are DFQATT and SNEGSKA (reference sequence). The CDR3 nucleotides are TGCAGTGCTAGTACCCCAGGGGGTAGCTACGAGCAGTACTTC. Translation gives CSASTPGGSYEQYF.

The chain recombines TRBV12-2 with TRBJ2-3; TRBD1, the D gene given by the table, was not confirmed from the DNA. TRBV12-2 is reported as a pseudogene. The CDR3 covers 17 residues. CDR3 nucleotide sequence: TGTGCAAGTCGCCCATCGTTTTTTGACACAGGCACAGATACGCAGTATTTT. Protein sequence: CASRPSFFDTGTDTQYF.

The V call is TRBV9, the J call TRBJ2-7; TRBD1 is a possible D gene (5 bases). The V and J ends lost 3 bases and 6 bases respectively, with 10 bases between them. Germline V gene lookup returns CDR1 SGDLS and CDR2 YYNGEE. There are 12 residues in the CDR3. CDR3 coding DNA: TGTGCCAGCAGCGCAGGGTTAGGCGAGCAGTACTTC. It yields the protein CASSAGLGEQYF.

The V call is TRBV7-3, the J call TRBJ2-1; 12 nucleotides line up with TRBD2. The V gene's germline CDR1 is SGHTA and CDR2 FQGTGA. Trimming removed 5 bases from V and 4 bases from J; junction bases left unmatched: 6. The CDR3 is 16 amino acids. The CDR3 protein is CASSATSGGRYNEQFF. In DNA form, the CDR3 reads TGTGCCAGCAGCGCCACTAGCGGGGGGCGTTACAATGAGCAGTTCTTC.

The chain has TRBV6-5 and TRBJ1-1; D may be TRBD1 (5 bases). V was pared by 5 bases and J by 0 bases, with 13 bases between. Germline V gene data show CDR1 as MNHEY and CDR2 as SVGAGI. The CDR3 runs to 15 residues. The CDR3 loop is CASSTRTLLNTEAFF. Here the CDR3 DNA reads TGTGCCAGCAGTACCCGGACACTATTGAACACTGAAGCTTTCTTT.

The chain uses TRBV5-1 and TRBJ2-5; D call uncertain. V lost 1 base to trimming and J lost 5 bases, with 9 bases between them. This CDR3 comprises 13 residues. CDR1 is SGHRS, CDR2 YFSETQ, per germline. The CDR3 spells CASSLFPSETQYF. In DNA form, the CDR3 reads TGCGCCAGCAGCTTGTTCCCTAGTGAGACCCAGTACTTC. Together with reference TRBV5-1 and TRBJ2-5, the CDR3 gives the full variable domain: KAGVTQTPRYLIKTRGQQVTLSCSPISGHRSVSWYQQTPGQGLQFLFEYFSETQRNKGNFPGRFSGRQFSNSRSEMNVSTLELGDSALYLCASSLFPSETQYFGPGTRLLVL.

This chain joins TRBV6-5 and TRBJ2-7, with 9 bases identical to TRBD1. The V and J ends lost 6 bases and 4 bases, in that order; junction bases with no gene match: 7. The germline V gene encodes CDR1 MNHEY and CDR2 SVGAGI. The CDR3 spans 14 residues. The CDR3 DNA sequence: TGTGCCAGCAGAGCGGGACAGGGAAGGTACGAGCAGTACTTC. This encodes CASRAGQGRYEQYF.

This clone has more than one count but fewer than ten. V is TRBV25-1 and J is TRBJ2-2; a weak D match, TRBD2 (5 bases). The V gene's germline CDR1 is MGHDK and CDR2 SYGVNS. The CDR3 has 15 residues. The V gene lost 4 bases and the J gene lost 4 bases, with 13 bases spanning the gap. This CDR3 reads CASSGSWEITGELFF. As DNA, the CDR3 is TGTGCCAGCAGTGGTAGTTGGGAGATCACCGGGGAGCTGTTTTTT.

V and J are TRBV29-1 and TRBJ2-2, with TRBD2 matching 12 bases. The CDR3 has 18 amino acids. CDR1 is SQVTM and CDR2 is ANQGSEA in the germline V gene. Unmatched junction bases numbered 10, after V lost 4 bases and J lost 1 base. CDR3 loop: CSVASFATSGGNTGELFF. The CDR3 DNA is TGCAGCGTTGCCTCTTTCGCGACTAGCGGGGGGAACACCGGGGAGCTGTTTTTT.

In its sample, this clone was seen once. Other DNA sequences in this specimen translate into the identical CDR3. In nucleotides, the CDR3 is TGTGCCAGCAGTGAAAGGCCGGGATATAGCAATCAGCCCCAGCATTTT. This sequence encodes CASSERPGYSNQPQHF. The V call is TRBV6-1, the J call TRBJ1-5; D ambiguous. Per germline, CDR1 MNHNS and CDR2 SASEGT. The ends were cut back, 2 bases at V and 0 bases at J, with 11 bases in the middle. The CDR3 loop spans 16 amino acids.

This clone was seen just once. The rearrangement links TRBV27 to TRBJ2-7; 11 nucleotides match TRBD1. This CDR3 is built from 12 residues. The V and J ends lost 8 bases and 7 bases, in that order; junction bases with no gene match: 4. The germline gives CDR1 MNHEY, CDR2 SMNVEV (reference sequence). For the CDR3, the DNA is TGTGCCAGCGGGACAGGGGGACGGGAGCAGTACTTC. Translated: CASGTGGREQYF.

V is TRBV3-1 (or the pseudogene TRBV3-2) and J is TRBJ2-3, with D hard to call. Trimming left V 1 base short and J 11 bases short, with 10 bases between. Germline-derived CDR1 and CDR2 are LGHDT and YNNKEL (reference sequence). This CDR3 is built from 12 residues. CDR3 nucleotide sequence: TGTGCCAGCAGCCAAGTAGTAACGGTGCAGTATTTT. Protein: CASSQVVTVQYF.

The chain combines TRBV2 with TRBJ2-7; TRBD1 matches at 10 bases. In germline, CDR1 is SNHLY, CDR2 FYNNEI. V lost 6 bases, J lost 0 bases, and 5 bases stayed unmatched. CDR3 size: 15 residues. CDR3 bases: TGTGCCAGCAGACGCGACAGGGGGCTCTCCTACGAGCAGTACTTC. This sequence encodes CASRRDRGLSYEQYF.

The CDR3 DNA is TGTGCCAGCAGTTACGGGACAGTTATTGAAGCTTTCTTT. Translation: CASSYGTVIEAFF. J is TRBJ1-1 and V is TRBV6-6; 7 nucleotides match TRBD1. The V gene's germline CDR1 is MNHNY and CDR2 SVGAGI (reference sequence). The CDR3 extends over 13 amino acids. V trimming: 2 bases; J trimming: 7 bases; junction bases outside the gene matches: 4.

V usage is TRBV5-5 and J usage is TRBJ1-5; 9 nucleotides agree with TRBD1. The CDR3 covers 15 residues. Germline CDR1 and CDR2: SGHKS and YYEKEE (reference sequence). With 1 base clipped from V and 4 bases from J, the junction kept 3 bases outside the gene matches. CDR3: CASSLWDRANQPQHF. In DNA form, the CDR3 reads TGTGCCAGCAGCTTGTGGGACAGGGCGAATCAGCCCCAGCATTTT.